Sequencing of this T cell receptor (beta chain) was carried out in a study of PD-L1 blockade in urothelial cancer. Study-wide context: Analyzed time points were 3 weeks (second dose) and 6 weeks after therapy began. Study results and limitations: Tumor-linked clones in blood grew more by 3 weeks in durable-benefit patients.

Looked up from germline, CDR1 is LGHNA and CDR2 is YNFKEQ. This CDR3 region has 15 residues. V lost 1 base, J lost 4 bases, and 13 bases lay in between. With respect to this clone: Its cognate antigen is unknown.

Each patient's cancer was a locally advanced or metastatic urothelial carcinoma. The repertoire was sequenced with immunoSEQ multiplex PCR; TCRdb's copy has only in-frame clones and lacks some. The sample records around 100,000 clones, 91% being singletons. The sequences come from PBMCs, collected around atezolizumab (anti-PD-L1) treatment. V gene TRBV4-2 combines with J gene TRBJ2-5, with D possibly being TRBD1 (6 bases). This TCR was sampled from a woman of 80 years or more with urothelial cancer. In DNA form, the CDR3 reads TGTGCCAGCAGCCAAGGGACAGCCGATGGAGAGACCCAGTACTTC. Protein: CASSQGTADGETQYF.